This T cell receptor (beta chain) was identified in a study of early T cells in non-severe SARS-CoV-2 infection. TCRdb reprocessed the 5' RACE reads with MiXCR, giving one entry per CDR3 protein. Found here are 75,000 to 80,000 distinct CDR3 sequences, about 17% of them singletons; the top ten hold about 3%. CDR1 is MRHNA and CDR2 is SNTAGT in the germline V gene. The CDR3 contains 15 residues. V was shortened by 7 bases and J by 1 base, with 16 bases between the two germline ends. This clonotype was sampled from an adult who was a healthcare worker with PCR-confirmed SARS-CoV-2 infection or an uninfected control (not recorded which). Sequenced sample: whole blood. This chain uses TRBV6-4 with TRBJ1-1; D is uncertain. This CDR3 is CASMPYKHRNTEAFF. CDR3 in DNA: TGTGCCAGCATGCCCTACAAACATAGGAACACTGAAGCTTTCTTT.